This T cell receptor beta chain was observed in a study of Graves' ophthalmopathy and Graves' hyperthyroidism. Study details: No ophthalmopathy within 18 months of follow-up signified stable hyperthyroidism. Notes on the study in general: Ophthalmopathy progression prediction by the model yielded a sensitivity of 55% to 71% and a specificity of less than 75%.

Scientists amplified the TCR beta CDR3 regions from RNA transcripts. The workflow started with a first-round RT-PCR run with HTBI primers and then moved on to a second-round multiplex PCR. TCRdb fed the multiplex PCR reads into MiXCR, producing one record per CDR3 protein. The sample yields over a million distinct CDR3 sequences, 35% to 40% seen once. Concerning this clonotype itself: Its specificity is not known.

Looked up from germline, CDR1 is WSHSY and CDR2 is SAAADI. CDR3 size: 14 residues. The ends were cut back, 7 bases at V and 2 bases at J, with 15 bases in the middle. Sample: peripheral blood or thyroid tissue (not recorded which). The chain is built from TRBV10-2 and TRBJ2-7, with D possibly TRBD2 on 6 matching bases. The clonotype originates from an adult man with Graves' hyperthyroidism. Here the CDR3 reads CASTPGPGAYEQYF. CDR3 sequence (DNA): TGCGCCAGCACCCCAGGTCCGGGAGCCTACGAGCAGTACTTC.